The subject of this entry is one T cell receptor beta chain. The V and J ends lost 3 bases and 1 base respectively, with 22 bases between them. This CDR3 is 19 amino acids long. These data originate in a study of blood T cell repertoires in COVID-19. Study-level background: There were acute and convalescent COVID-19 samples, and they came from the United States, Italy and Spain.

Here immunoSEQ multiplex PCR was the method, and the copy in TCRdb shows in-frame clones only, minus some. The table shows about 250,000 clones, with over 75% occurring only once. The TCR originated in a man aged 50 to 60 with active or convalescent COVID-19. The V and J genes are TRBV23-1 and TRBJ2-1; D possibly corresponds to TRBD2 (7 bases). TRBV23-1 is reported as an ORF; its role is uncertain. Sequenced material: peripheral blood. The CDR3 is CASSQCEGGRRPSYNEQFF. The CDR3 nucleotides are TGCGCCAGCAGTCAGTGTGAGGGGGGGCGGCGTCCGTCCTACAATGAGCAGTTCTTC.